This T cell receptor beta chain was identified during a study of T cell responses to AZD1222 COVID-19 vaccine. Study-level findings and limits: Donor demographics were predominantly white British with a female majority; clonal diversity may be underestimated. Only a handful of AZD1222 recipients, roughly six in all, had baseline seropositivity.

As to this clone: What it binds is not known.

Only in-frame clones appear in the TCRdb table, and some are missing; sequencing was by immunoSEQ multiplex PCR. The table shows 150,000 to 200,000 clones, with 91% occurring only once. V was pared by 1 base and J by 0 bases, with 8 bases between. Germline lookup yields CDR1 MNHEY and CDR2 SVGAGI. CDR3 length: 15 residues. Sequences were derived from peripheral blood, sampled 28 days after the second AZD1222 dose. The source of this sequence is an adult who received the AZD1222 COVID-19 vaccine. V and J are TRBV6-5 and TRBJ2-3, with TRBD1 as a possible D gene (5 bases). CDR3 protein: CASSYWGSSTDTQYF. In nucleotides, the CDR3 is TGTGCCAGCAGTTACTGGGGCTCTAGCACAGATACGCAGTATTTT.